Listed here are 26 T cell receptor beta chains from one sample, sequenced in a study of regulatory T cells in long-lasting Graves disease. The authors built TCR beta libraries using iRepertoire HTBI primers and Arm-PCR of CDR3 regions. TCRdb recomputed calls from the multiplex PCR reads with MiXCR, one row per CDR3 protein. Of around 250,000 distinct CDR3 sequences detected, just over 20% appear once; the ten largest clones hold over 11%. Time point specified: newly diagnosed GD, antithyroid drugs for less than 3 months. The TCR library was made from RNA extracted from PBMCs. Sequenced here: peripheral blood mononuclear cells (PBMCs), sampled at new diagnosis, from a patient treated with antithyroid drugs. These receptors were taken from a female donor with Graves disease.

For this clonotype: This likely stems from a read error, as it lies one base from a far larger clone. The rearrangement links TRBV3-1 to TRBJ2-3; 8 bases agree with TRBD1. The DNA end favors TRBJ2-7, so the J call may be wrong. The CDR3 has 14 residues. Germline CDR1 and CDR2: LGHDT and YNNKEL (reference sequence). The CDR3 region has the DNA TGTGCCAGCAGCCATGGGACAGGCGCCTACGAGCAGTACTTC. Translated: CASSHGTGAYEQYF.

This clonotype came up many times. The rearrangement links TRBV7-6 to TRBJ2-7; 9 bases fit TRBD1. Per germline, CDR1 SGHVS and CDR2 FNYEAQ. This CDR3 contains 15 residues. With 4 bases clipped from V and 3 bases from J, the junction kept 7 bases outside the gene matches. CDR3: CASSYGQGILYEQYF. The DNA for the CDR3 is TGTGCCAGCAGCTACGGACAGGGGATCCTCTACGAGCAGTACTTC.

The genes are TRBV9 and TRBJ2-7, with 14 nucleotides matching TRBD2. Germline V lookup: CDR1 SGDLS, CDR2 YYNGEE. The CDR3 is made up of 15 amino acids. Germline trimming cut 4 bases from V and 5 bases from J; bases unmatched to any gene: 5. In DNA form, the CDR3 reads TGTGCCAGCAGCCCCGGACTAGCGGGAGGACACGAGCAGTACTTC. Protein sequence: CASSPGLAGGHEQYF.

This clonotype was counted between two and nine times. The chain uses TRBV10-3 and TRBJ2-7, with 9 bases lining up with TRBD2. From germline, CDR1 is ENHRY and CDR2 SYGVKD. Unmatched junction bases numbered 6, after V lost 6 bases and J lost 0 bases. The CDR3 covers 15 residues. The CDR3 is CAIREGGRDSYEQYF. DNA of the CDR3: TGTGCCATCAGGGAGGGCGGGAGGGACTCCTACGAGCAGTACTTC.

The sample holds many counts of this clonotype. The junction departs from germline at one end; a sequencing error may be responsible. The chain uses TRBV5-1 and TRBJ1-1; D ambiguous. CDR3 length equals 13 residues. The germline V gene encodes CDR1 SGHRS and CDR2 YFSETQ. The CDR3 loop is CASRGDLNTEAFF. The CDR3 DNA sequence: TGTGCCAGCAGAGGAGACTTGAACACTGAAGCTTTCTTT.

The chain employs TRBV9 and TRBJ2-1; D gene unclear. V lost 0 bases, J lost 3 bases, and 13 bases lay in between. In germline, CDR1 is SGDLS, CDR2 YYNGEE. The CDR3 totals 16 residues. CDR3 loop: CASSVGTTLDYNEQFF. The DNA for the CDR3 is TGTGCCAGCAGCGTAGGGACCACCCTGGACTACAATGAGCAGTTCTTC. Together with reference TRBV9 and TRBJ2-1, the CDR3 gives the full variable domain: DSGVTQTPKHLITATGQRVTLRCSPRSGDLSVYWYQQSLDQGLQFLIQYYNGEERAKGNILERFSAQQFPDLHSELNLSSLELGDSALYFCASSVGTTLDYNEQFFGPGTRLTVL.

This clonotype occurred many times. The chain couples TRBV11-3 to TRBJ1-1; tentative D call: TRBD1 (6 bases). The V and J ends lost 3 bases and 4 bases respectively, with 15 bases between them. Germline lookup yields CDR1 SGHNT and CDR2 YENEEA. This CDR3 spans 15 amino acids. The CDR3 DNA sequence: TGTGCCAGCAGCTTTCGCCCGGGACACCTCACTGAAGCTTTCTTT. This sequence encodes CASSFRPGHLTEAFF. Complete variable domain (other parts from reference TRBV11-3 and TRBJ1-1): EAGVVQSPRYKIIEKKQPVAFWCNPISGHNTLYWYLQNLGQGPELLIRYENEEAVDDSQLPKDRFSAERLKGVDSTLKIQPAELGDSAVYLCASSFRPGHLTEAFFGQGTRLTVV.

This clonotype showed up many times. This chain uses TRBV6-1 with TRBJ2-7; 7 nucleotides align to TRBD2. J was trimmed by 2 bases and V by 4 bases; bases with no gene match: 2. The CDR3 has 13 amino acids. The germline CDR1 and CDR2 sequences are MNHNS and SASEGT. The CDR3 spells CASSGLATYEQYF. CDR3 nucleotide sequence: TGTGCCAGCAGTGGACTAGCTACCTACGAGCAGTACTTC.

The chain employs TRBV6-1 and TRBJ2-1; TRBD2 aligns across 8 bases. J was trimmed by 2 bases and V by 5 bases; bases with no gene match: 14. The CDR3 covers 18 residues. Looked up from germline, CDR1 is MNHNS and CDR2 is SASEGT. CDR3 nucleotide sequence: TGTGCCAGCAGTAACGATCCCGGGAGGGCCGGGGCCTACAATGAGCAGTTCTTC. Residues: CASSNDPGRAGAYNEQFF.

This clonotype was seen only once. This likely came from a read error, as a far larger clone is one base away. As the CDR3 is not closed by the conserved phenylalanine or tryptophan, this likely results from a read error. This sequence joins TRBV7-8 and TRBJ2-3, with D possibly TRBD2 on 6 matching bases. CDR3 size: 17 residues. The V gene's germline CDR1 is SGHVS and CDR2 FQNEAQ. Trimming cost V 2 bases and J 3 bases, with 18 bases left between them. The CDR3 loop is CASSLYLRTNPTDTQYS. CDR3 DNA sequence: TGTGCCAGCAGCTTATATCTAAGGACTAATCCAACAGATACGCAGTATTCT.

This rearrangement joins TRBV5-1 to TRBJ2-1, with 12 bases that match TRBD1. The end of the DNA fits TRBJ2-5 better, so the J call may be wrong. The CDR3 totals 16 residues. Germline lookup yields CDR1 SGHRS and CDR2 YFSETQ. In nucleotides, the CDR3 is TGCGCCAGCAGCATGGACGGGACAGGGGGCGGGGAGACCCAGTACTTC. Encoded protein: CASSMDGTGGGETQYF.

This clonotype was counted ten times or more. Germline and junction disagree at one end, which may indicate a read error. The V gene is TRBV7-2, the J gene TRBJ2-5; 9 positions agree with TRBD2. Looked up from germline, CDR1 is SGHTA and CDR2 is FQGNSA. This CDR3 is built from 15 residues. The CDR3 protein is CASSLGGGVGETRYF. The CDR3 DNA follows: TGTGCCAGCAGCTTAGGCGGGGGGGTAGGAGAGACCCGGTACTTC.

This clonotype occurred many times. The chain is built from TRBV6-2 or TRBV6-3 and TRBJ2-5, with no clear D. V dropped 2 bases and J dropped 5 bases, with 6 bases sitting between them. Per germline, CDR1 MNHEY and CDR2 SVGEGT. CDR3 length equals 12 residues. The CDR3 sequence is CASSYLSETQYF. CDR3 nucleotides: TGTGCCAGCAGTTACCTTTCCGAGACCCAGTACTTC.

The chain has TRBV20-1 and TRBJ2-1; 7 bases map to TRBD2. V shed 6 bases and J 3 bases; nucleotides not matched to a gene: 8. The CDR3 has 14 residues. Germline V lookup: CDR1 DFQATT, CDR2 SNEGSKA (reference sequence). CDR3 nucleotides: TGCAGTGCGGGATCTAGCGGTCTCTACAATGAGCAGTTCTTC. This sequence encodes CSAGSSGLYNEQFF.

This clonotype was recorded at least ten times. The chain links TRBV7-9 to TRBJ2-3; D might be TRBD1 (5 bases). The CDR3 length is 13 residues. Between the trimmed V and J ends, which lost 3 bases and 3 bases, there was a span of 7 bases. Germline V gives CDR1 SEHNR, CDR2 FQNEAQ (reference sequence). The CDR3 sequence is CASSLRQTDTQYF. CDR3 DNA sequence: TGTGCCAGCAGCTTGAGACAGACAGATACGCAGTATTTT.

This clonotype was picked up many times. The chain has TRBV6-1 and TRBJ2-7; 7 bases fit TRBD1. Germline loops: CDR1 MNHNS, CDR2 SASEGT. V shed 4 bases, J shed 4 bases, and the junction held 7 bases outside the gene matches. This CDR3 spans 14 amino acids. DNA of the CDR3: TGTGCCAGCAGTGCGACAGGGTGGAGGTACGAGCAGTACTTC. Protein sequence: CASSATGWRYEQYF.

As to this clonotype: A much bigger clone sits one base away, suggesting this may be a read error. The V call is TRBV20-1, the J call TRBJ2-4; the match to TRBD1 covers 12 bases. TRBJ2-1 matches the DNA end more closely, so the J call is doubtful. This CDR3 has 15 amino acids. Per the germline V gene, CDR1 is DFQATT and CDR2 is SNEGSKA (reference sequence). The CDR3 coding sequence is TGCAGTGCTAGTAGGGGGACAGGGGGCGGAAATGATCAGTTCTTC. Translating gives CSASRGTGGGNDQFF.

At least ten counts were recorded for this clonotype. The chain links TRBV6-1 to TRBJ1-1; 10 bases map to TRBD1. The trim removed 5 bases at V and 0 bases at J, leaving 6 bases unmatched. CDR3 length: 16 residues. Per germline, CDR1 MNHNS and CDR2 SASEGT. CDR3: CASSRTGGGLNTEAFF. CDR3 in DNA: TGTGCCAGCAGTCGGACAGGGGGAGGATTGAACACTGAAGCTTTCTTT.

Many counts were recorded for this clonotype. This chain connects TRBV29-1 to TRBJ2-7; 7 bases fit TRBD2. Germline V gives CDR1 SQVTM, CDR2 ANQGSEA. The trim removed 4 bases at V and 5 bases at J, leaving 5 bases unmatched. CDR3 length: 12 amino acids. Written as DNA, the CDR3 is TGCAGCGTTGGGGGGGGACGGGACGAGCAGTACTTC. Translated, it gives CSVGGGRDEQYF.

The chain couples TRBV20-1 to TRBJ2-3; 15 nucleotides line up with TRBD2. Germline V CDR1 and CDR2: DFQATT, SNEGSKA (reference sequence). The CDR3 extends over 18 amino acids. The trim removed 6 bases at V and 1 base at J, leaving 11 bases unmatched. For the CDR3, the DNA is TGCAGTGCGTGGACTAGCGGGAGGGATTATTGGGGCACAGATACGCAGTATTTT. Protein: CSAWTSGRDYWGTDTQYF.

This clonotype was detected many times. The gene calls are TRBV4-3 and TRBJ2-7; 11 positions match TRBD2. V was pared by 0 bases and J by 0 bases, with 10 bases of the junction left unmatched. The CDR3 has 19 amino acids. CDR1 and CDR2 (germline): LGHNA, YSLEER. DNA of the CDR3: TGCGCCAGCAGCCAAGAGTGGCCTAGCGGGGGGCGGTACTCCTACGAGCAGTACTTC. Encoded protein: CASSQEWPSGGRYSYEQYF.

V and J are TRBV3-1 and TRBJ1-3; D gene uncertain. The CDR3 extends over 14 amino acids. Germline V CDR1 and CDR2: LGHDT, YNNKEL (reference sequence). V dropped 2 bases and J dropped 1 base, with 6 bases sitting between them. CDR3 protein: CASSQLRSGNTIYF. CDR3 nucleotides: TGTGCCAGCAGCCAATTGCGGTCTGGAAACACCATATATTTT.

This clonotype has a count of ten or more. The chain links TRBV6-1 to TRBJ1-6, with D perhaps matching TRBD1 (5 bases). This CDR3 has 17 amino acids. Germline CDR1 MNHNS, CDR2 SASEGT. V was trimmed by 7 bases and J by 0 bases, leaving 16 bases between them. For the CDR3, the DNA is TGTGCCAGCACCCTATTAGGGGAGAGCTCCTATAATTCACCCCTCCACTTT. This sequence encodes CASTLLGESSYNSPLHF.

This clonotype occurred many times. The chain recombines TRBV20-1 with TRBJ2-7; D might be TRBD2 (5 bases). Trimming stripped 2 bases from V and 2 bases from J, with 10 bases between. CDR3 size: 13 residues. CDR1 is DFQATT, CDR2 SNEGSKA, per germline (reference sequence). The CDR3 sequence: CSARTGSTYEQYF. Written as DNA, the CDR3 is TGCAGTGCTAGAACGGGGTCCACCTACGAGCAGTACTTC.

Concerning this clonotype itself: With a much larger clone just one base away, this may be a read error. The rearrangement uses TRBV11-3 and TRBJ2-3; D remains unclear. This CDR3 comprises 12 residues. Germline CDR1 is SGHNT and CDR2 is YENEEA. The CDR3 here is CASGLNTDTQYF. The CDR3 nucleotides read TGTGCCAGCGGCTTAAACACAGATACGCAGTATTTT.

This clonotype has ten or more counts. J is TRBJ2-1 and V is TRBV3-1; TRBD2 aligns across 11 bases. This CDR3 spans 15 amino acids. V shed 2 bases and J 5 bases; nucleotides not matched to a gene: 2. Looked up from germline, CDR1 is LGHDT and CDR2 is YNNKEL (reference sequence). Here the CDR3 reads CASSQPGLADNEQFF. For the CDR3, the DNA is TGTGCCAGCAGCCAACCGGGACTAGCGGACAATGAGCAGTTCTTC.